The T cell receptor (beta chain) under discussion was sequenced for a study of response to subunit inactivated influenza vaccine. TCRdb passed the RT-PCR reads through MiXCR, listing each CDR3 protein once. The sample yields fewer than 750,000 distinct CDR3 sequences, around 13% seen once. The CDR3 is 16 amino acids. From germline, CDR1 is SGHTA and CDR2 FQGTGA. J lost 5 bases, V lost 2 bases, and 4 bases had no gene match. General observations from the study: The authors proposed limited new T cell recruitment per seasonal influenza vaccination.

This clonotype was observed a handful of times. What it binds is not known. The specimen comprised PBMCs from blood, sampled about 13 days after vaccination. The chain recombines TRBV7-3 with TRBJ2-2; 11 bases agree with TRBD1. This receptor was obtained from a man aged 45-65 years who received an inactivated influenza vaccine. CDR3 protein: CASSLVGQGATGELFF. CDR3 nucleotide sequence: TGTGCCAGCAGCTTAGTAGGACAGGGGGCGACCGGGGAGCTGTTTTTT.